This TCR beta chain emerged from a study of identical twins. Study outcomes and limitations: Excess low generation probability was seen in twin-shared out-of-frame alpha sequences. Twins shared beta out-of-frame sequences in excess, but this excess was weaker. The same donors were not followed; conclusions instead depended on cross-sectional statistical analysis.

A note on this clonotype: Its antigen is still unknown.

A single record per CDR3 protein comes from TCRdb applying MiXCR to the 5' RACE reads. The sample includes roughly 280,000 distinct CDR3 sequences, nearly 9.5% of them seen just once. Among all donors, each was a healthy Caucasian. The data also belong to a second study, concerning yellow fever vaccine responses in identical twins.

This receptor was taken from a woman in her late teens or twenties in good health. The sequencing input was CD8+ T cells sorted from blood.

The DNA for the CDR3 is TGTGCCAGCAGCTCCGGGACAGGCAGACACTATGGCTACACCTTC. Translating it yields CASSSGTGRHYGYTF. The gene calls are TRBV5-8 and TRBJ1-2; 8 bases map to TRBD1. The CDR3 has 15 residues. V trimming: 3 bases; J trimming: 3 bases; junction bases outside the gene matches: 7. Germline V gene data show CDR1 as SGHTS and CDR2 as YDEGEE.